The clone carrying this T cell receptor beta chain has at least ten counts. The antigen remains undetermined. The CDR3 spans 13 residues. Trimming took 0 bases from V and 7 from J, leaving 7 bases between them. CDR1 and CDR2 (germline): LGHNA, YSLEER. The record originates from a study of identical twins. General study points: Conclusions were drawn cross-sectionally by statistical analysis, without following the same donors. Reduced insertions were recorded for abundant cord blood beta clonotypes, with no such pattern in memory repertoires. Diverse VJ usage suggested most zero-insertion clonotypes were not invariant T cells.

TCRdb recomputed calls from the 5' RACE reads with MiXCR, one row per CDR3 protein. The sample has under 350,000 distinct CDR3 sequences, 8.5% to 9.5% seen once. These sequences were also reported in another study, on yellow fever vaccine responses in identical twins. That study adds: Among the twins, the vaccine T cell response reportedly seemed partly convergent and partly personalized.

The chain uses TRBV4-3 and TRBJ2-1; D uncertain. Input material: CD8+ T cells sorted from blood. The clonotype comes from a woman aged 18-29 years in good health. CDR3 sequence (DNA): TGCGCCAGCAGCCAAGATGTAGAGAATGAGCAGTTCTTC. Protein: CASSQDVENEQFF.